Following are 25 T cell receptor beta chains from one sample sequenced in a study of shared clonotypes between healthy human individuals. Here immunoSEQ multiplex PCR was the method, and the copy in TCRdb shows in-frame clones only, minus some. This sample has hundreds of thousands of clones, with about 91% found just once. Positively selected for CCR7, the CD45RO-negative cells used as naive CD8 cells excluded terminally differentiated effector memory CD45RA+ cells. Sample: naive CD8+ T cells sorted from blood. The receptors were sampled from a man aged 25-45 years in good health.

The J gene is TRBJ2-7, the V gene TRBV4-1; TRBD1 might be the D (5 bases). V was pared by 11 bases and J by 4 bases, with 18 bases between. The length of the CDR3 is 13 residues. Germline-derived CDR1 and CDR2 are MGHRA and YSYEKL. CDR3 DNA: TGCGCCGGGGCAGCAGCCCCCGGGTACGAGCAGTACTTC. It encodes CAGAAAPGYEQYF.

The chain recombines TRBV9 with TRBJ2-2, with D maybe TRBD1 (5 bases). V lost 5 bases and J lost 6, with 14 bases in between. CDR1 is SGDLS and CDR2 is YYNGEE in the germline V gene. The CDR3 has 14 amino acids. CDR3 region: CASREDLGAGELFF. DNA for the CDR3: TGTGCCAGCAGAGAGGATCTAGGGGCCGGGGAGCTGTTTTTT.

The V and J genes are TRBV27 and TRBJ2-3; 14 bases map to TRBD2. Germline CDR1 and CDR2: MNHEY and SMNVEV (reference sequence). The CDR3 length is 20 residues. V shed 5 bases, J shed 0 bases, and the junction held 13 bases outside the gene matches. CDR3 in amino acids: CASSQTSGTSGRSSTDTQYF. CDR3 DNA sequence: TGTGCCAGCAGTCAAACTTCCGGGACTAGCGGGAGAAGTAGCACAGATACGCAGTATTTT.

For this clone: The same CDR3 arises from other DNA sequences in this sample as well. The chain combines TRBV5-4 with TRBJ2-7; no definite D call. Germline V gene data show CDR1 as SGHNT and CDR2 as YYREEE (reference sequence). The V end lost 0 bases, the J end lost 3 bases, and 7 bases lay between the germline ends. This CDR3 comprises 13 residues. CDR3 nucleotides: TGTGCCAGCAGCTTGGGGGTAGTCTACGAGCAGTACTTC. It specifies CASSLGVVYEQYF.

This chain links TRBV14 with TRBJ2-7; D tentatively reads TRBD1 or TRBD2 (5 bases each). The germline CDR1 and CDR2 sequences are SGHDN and FVKESK. V lost 4 bases, J lost 5 bases, and 15 bases lay in between. The CDR3 consists of 14 residues. CDR3 region: CASSLLWGNNEQYF. The CDR3 bases are TGTGCCAGCAGCCTCCTATGGGGGAACAACGAGCAGTACTTC.

The chain has TRBV14 and TRBJ2-5; D perhaps matches TRBD2 (6 bases). CDR1 is SGHDN, CDR2 FVKESK, per germline. The CDR3 totals 16 residues. V lost 4 bases and J lost 2, with 17 bases in between. The CDR3 DNA sequence: TGTGCCAGCAGCCCCTGGGAGGTGACCTCGCAAGAGACCCAGTACTTC. Translation gives CASSPWEVTSQETQYF.

The V gene is TRBV13, the J gene TRBJ2-7, with 8 bases matching TRBD2. This CDR3 is 15 amino acids long. Germline loops: CDR1 PRHDT, CDR2 FYEKMQ (reference sequence). After removal of 2 bases from V and 5 bases from J, the junction contained 8 bases not matched to a gene. CDR3 bases: TGTGCCAGCAGCTTACGGGGACTAGACGGGCACGAGCAGTACTTC. It translates to CASSLRGLDGHEQYF.

The rearrangement uses TRBV7-9 and TRBJ1-2; D is perhaps TRBD1 (5 bases). The CDR3 is made up of 15 amino acids. Deletions cut 3 bases from V and 3 bases from J, with 14 bases between. The germline V gene encodes CDR1 SEHNR and CDR2 FQNEAQ (reference sequence). In DNA, the CDR3 is TGTGCCAGCAGCTTGGTCGAGGGCAGGGACTATGGCTACACCTTC. It yields the protein CASSLVEGRDYGYTF.

The V and J genes are TRBV2 and TRBJ1-1; D gene unclear. Germline V lookup: CDR1 SNHLY, CDR2 FYNNEI. V was shortened by 7 bases and J by 9 bases, with 9 bases between the two germline ends. The CDR3 length is 10 residues. In DNA form, the CDR3 reads TGTGCCAGCATGGGGAGGAAAGCTTTCTTT. Residues: CASMGRKAFF.

The gene calls are TRBV28 and TRBJ1-5; no definite D call. V dropped 5 bases and J dropped 0 bases, with 5 bases sitting between them. CDR1 is MDHEN and CDR2 is SYDVKM in the germline V gene. This CDR3 is 13 amino acids long. CDR3 coding DNA: TGTGCCAGCAGTCCTTATAGCAATCAGCCCCAGCATTTT. Amino acid sequence: CASSPYSNQPQHF.

This chain connects TRBV5-6 to TRBJ1-1; maybe TRBD1 (5 bases). Between the trimmed V and J ends, which lost 4 bases and 5 bases, there was a span of 18 bases. CDR1 is SGHDT and CDR2 is YYEEEE in the germline V gene. The CDR3 covers 15 residues. The CDR3 loop reads CASSLRTVEGTEAFF. The CDR3 DNA reads as TGTGCCAGCAGCCTCCGGACGGTCGAGGGGACTGAAGCTTTCTTT.

This clone was found once. V usage is TRBV6-5 and J usage is TRBJ2-7, with D tentatively TRBD1 (5 bases). Per germline, CDR1 MNHEY and CDR2 SVGAGI. V lost 5 bases, J lost 6 bases, and 17 bases lay in between. The CDR3 spans 14 residues. CDR3 nucleotide sequence: TGTGCCAGCAGTCCCCTGGACATCGACTCCGAGCAGTACTTC. Translation: CASSPLDIDSEQYF.

The chain is built from TRBV29-1 and TRBJ2-1, with TRBD2 matching over 9 bases. Unmatched junction bases numbered 6, after V lost 7 bases and J lost 2 bases. The germline gives CDR1 SQVTM, CDR2 ANQGSEA. This CDR3 spans 14 amino acids. DNA for the CDR3: TGCAGCGCCGAGCGGGAGGACACCTACAATGAGCAGTTCTTC. Translation gives CSAEREDTYNEQFF.

This clone appeared a single time. V usage is TRBV27 and J usage is TRBJ1-4, with a tentative D call TRBD1 (5 bases). The CDR3 is made up of 15 amino acids. CDR1 and CDR2 (germline): MNHEY, SMNVEV (reference sequence). V lost 5 bases and J lost 8, with 18 bases in between. Here the CDR3 reads CASSRRDPKVEKLFF. The CDR3, as DNA: TGTGCCAGCAGTCGCCGGGACCCTAAGGTGGAAAAACTGTTTTTT.

V usage is TRBV28 and J usage is TRBJ2-2; 7 bases map to TRBD2. Trimming at V came to 6 bases and at J to 0 bases, leaving 4 bases not matched to a gene. Germline loops: CDR1 MDHEN, CDR2 SYDVKM. This CDR3 is 15 amino acids long. The CDR3 reads CASREAGSNTGELFF. CDR3 in DNA: TGTGCCAGCAGGGAAGCGGGATCGAACACCGGGGAGCTGTTTTTT.

This clone was recorded once. This chain joins TRBV6-5 and TRBJ2-7; TRBD1 might be the D (6 bases). Per the germline V gene, CDR1 is MNHEY and CDR2 is SVGAGI. The CDR3 is 16 amino acids. V lost 0 bases and J 3 bases, leaving 15 bases between the germline ends. In nucleotides, the CDR3 is TGTGCCAGCAGTTACTCGACGCACAGGGTTAACTACGAGCAGTACTTC. Translated, it gives CASSYSTHRVNYEQYF.

On this clone: The sample has other DNA sequences that encode this CDR3 too. The chain has TRBV5-1 and TRBJ2-1; no firm D call. CDR1 is SGHRS and CDR2 is YFSETQ in the germline V gene. V was clipped by 0 bases and J by 0 bases, with 7 bases between them. The CDR3 length is 15 residues. The CDR3 DNA follows: TGCGCCAGCAGCTTGGACCGAAGCTCCTACAATGAGCAGTTCTTC. It codes for CASSLDRSSYNEQFF.

The V gene is TRBV6-6, the J gene TRBJ2-7; the D call may be TRBD1 or TRBD2 (6 bases each). Germline V lookup: CDR1 MNHNY, CDR2 SVGAGI (reference sequence). Trimming took off 6 bases at V and 3 bases at J, with 12 bases between the two ends. The CDR3 sequence is 13 residues long. Here the CDR3 DNA reads TGTGCCAGCAGGGGGGGACATTTCTACGAGCAGTACTTC. Translating gives CASRGGHFYEQYF.

The gene calls are TRBV10-3 and TRBJ2-5, with D tentatively TRBD1 (5 bases). Trimming cost V 6 bases and J 0 bases, with 5 bases left between them. From germline, CDR1 is ENHRY and CDR2 SYGVKD. The CDR3 loop spans 12 amino acids. CDR3 coding DNA: TGTGCCATCAGGACAGACCAAGAGACCCAGTACTTC. Protein product: CAIRTDQETQYF.

The chain has TRBV10-2 and TRBJ2-2; a possible D gene is TRBD2 (6 bases). The germline V gene encodes CDR1 WSHSY and CDR2 SAAADI. V shed 6 bases and J shed 2 bases, with 7 bases lying between them. This CDR3 comprises 13 residues. DNA for the CDR3: TGCGCCAGCAGGGACTACAACACCGGGGAGCTGTTTTTT. Translated: CASRDYNTGELFF.

V usage is TRBV2 and J usage is TRBJ2-2; 9 bases align to TRBD2. V lost 4 bases, J lost 2 bases, and 8 bases stayed unmatched. The germline V gene has CDR1 SNHLY and CDR2 FYNNEI. There are 17 residues in the CDR3. Here the CDR3 reads CASSARASGTNTGELFF. CDR3 nucleotide sequence: TGTGCCAGCAGTGCTCGGGCTAGCGGGACAAACACCGGGGAGCTGTTTTTT.

This rearrangement joins TRBV19 to TRBJ1-2, with D possibly matching TRBD1 (5 bases). V was shortened by 7 bases and J by 3 bases, with 24 bases between the two germline ends. CDR3 length equals 17 residues. Germline assignment: CDR1 LNHDA and CDR2 SQIVND (reference sequence). In DNA form, the CDR3 reads TGTGCCAGTAATCCCAGGGACTTGTTGCGTTCGGACTATGGCTACACCTTC. Encoded protein: CASNPRDLLRSDYGYTF.

The rearrangement uses TRBV11-3 and TRBJ2-1, with D perhaps TRBD1 (5 bases). Between the trimmed V and J ends, which lost 5 bases and 7 bases, there was a span of 15 bases. CDR3 length: 14 residues. Per germline, CDR1 SGHNT and CDR2 YENEEA. The CDR3 DNA is TGTGCCAGCAGCCATTCCGGGTCAGGGAATGAGCAGTTCTTC. The encoded protein is CASSHSGSGNEQFF.

V usage is TRBV28 and J usage is TRBJ2-7; TRBD2 matches 7 bases. The germline CDR1 and CDR2 sequences are MDHEN and SYDVKM. The CDR3 length is 15 residues. The V gene end was trimmed by 11 bases and the J gene end by 1 base; junction bases not matched to a gene: 14. The DNA of the CDR3 is TGTGCCGGGTTGGCCGCTAGCGGCTTTTCCTACGAGCAGTACTTC. This encodes CAGLAASGFSYEQYF. The entire variable domain, with the rest obtained from reference TRBV28 and TRBJ2-7, is as follows: DVKVTQSSRYLVKRTGEKVFLECVQDMDHENMFWYRQDPGLGLRLIYFSYDVKMKEKGDIPEGYSVSREKKERFSLILESASTNQTSMYLCAGLAASGFSYEQYFGPGTRLTVT.

This chain links TRBV7-2 with TRBJ2-7; 11 bases match TRBD1. Losses at the gene ends were 0 bases for V and 4 bases for J; bases not matched to a gene: 2. The CDR3 is 15 amino acids. Germline values: CDR1 SGHTA, CDR2 FQGNSA. Written as DNA, the CDR3 is TGTGCCAGCAGCTTAGCCGGGACAGGGGGTTACGAGCAGTACTTC. Residues: CASSLAGTGGYEQYF.